These 32 T cell receptor beta chains were sequenced from one sample in a study of OX40 agonist ivuxolimab in advanced cancers. TCRdb's copy holds only in-frame clones and misses some; the assay was immunoSEQ multiplex PCR. The table lists about 80,000 clones, 90% of them singletons, with about 1.8% in the top ten. The material sequenced was CD4+ or CD8+ T cells sorted from blood, taken in a trial of the OX40 agonist ivuxolimab. The source is an adult with an advanced solid tumor such as melanoma, head and neck, liver or kidney cancer.

V usage is TRBV28 and J usage is TRBJ2-7; D is perhaps TRBD1 (6 bases). CDR1 is MDHEN and CDR2 is SYDVKM in the germline V gene. This CDR3 contains 14 residues. The ends were cut back, 5 bases at V and 4 bases at J, with 15 bases in the middle. CDR3 loop: CASSEQGLIYEQYF. The CDR3 bases are TGTGCCAGCAGTGAACAGGGTTTAATTTACGAGCAGTACTTC.

V and J are TRBV6-1 and TRBJ2-7, with 7 bases fitting TRBD1. CDR1 is MNHNS and CDR2 is SASEGT in the germline V gene. The CDR3 spans 14 residues. V was clipped by 5 bases and J by 4 bases; unmatched bases: 8. CDR3 nucleotides: TGTGCCAGCAGTTATACAGGGGTCGGTTACGAGCAGTACTTC. Its protein is CASSYTGVGYEQYF.

This chain links TRBV5-1 with TRBJ1-3, with D unclear. The CDR3 loop spans 14 amino acids. Germline lookup yields CDR1 SGHRS and CDR2 YFSETQ. V was pared by 0 bases and J by 0 bases, with 4 bases between. The CDR3 sequence: CASSLGGSGNTIYF. In nucleotides, the CDR3 is TGCGCCAGCAGCTTGGGGGGCTCTGGAAACACCATATATTTT.

This chain joins TRBV19 and TRBJ1-1; a weak D match, TRBD1 (6 bases). V lost 5 bases to trimming and J lost 3 bases, with 13 bases between them. This CDR3 region has 14 residues. CDR1 LNHDA and CDR2 SQIVND come from the germline V gene (reference sequence). The CDR3 DNA sequence: TGTGCCAGTAGTGACAGGCTACAGTACACTGAAGCTTTCTTT. The encoded protein is CASSDRLQYTEAFF.

The rearrangement joins TRBV5-6 to TRBJ2-5; no clear D. Germline CDR1 reads SGHDT; CDR2 reads YYEEEE. With 3 bases removed from V and 5 bases from J, the gap between germline ends came to 23 bases. The length of the CDR3 is 17 residues. The CDR3 region is CASSSADGIPTWETQYF. CDR3 DNA: TGTGCCAGCAGCTCCGCGGACGGAATTCCCACCTGGGAGACCCAGTACTTC.

This clone has only a few counts. V and J are TRBV13 and TRBJ1-2, with a possible D match to TRBD1 (5 bases). The germline CDR1 and CDR2 sequences are PRHDT and FYEKMQ (reference sequence). V lost 0 bases and J lost 6, with 8 bases in between. The CDR3 has 13 residues. CDR3 amino acids: CASSLGRVDGYTF. The CDR3 coding sequence is TGTGCCAGCAGCTTAGGCAGGGTGGATGGCTACACCTTC.

This sequence joins TRBV11-3 and TRBJ1-4; no firm D call. Trimming shortened V by 2 bases and J by 8 bases, and 9 bases separated the two germline ends. Looked up from germline, CDR1 is SGHNT and CDR2 is YENEEA. The CDR3 is made up of 13 amino acids. CDR3 residues: CASSLNRLEKLFF. CDR3 nucleotide sequence: TGTGCCAGCAGCTTAAATCGGTTGGAAAAACTGTTTTTT.

This chain connects TRBV11-2 to TRBJ2-3; D possibly uses TRBD1 or TRBD2 (6 bases each). The germline CDR1 and CDR2 sequences are SGHAT and FQNNGV. The CDR3 consists of 17 residues. V dropped 3 bases and J dropped 6 bases, with 22 bases sitting between them. CDR3 residues: CASSLGGGPGGGDTQYF. Here the CDR3 DNA reads TGTGCCAGCAGCTTGGGGGGCGGACCCGGAGGAGGGGATACGCAGTATTTT.

The V and J genes are TRBV25-1 and TRBJ2-3, with D possibly being TRBD1 (5 bases). Trimming left V 5 bases short and J 7 bases short, with 16 bases between. The CDR3 spans 14 residues. CDR1 and CDR2 (germline): MGHDK, SYGVNS. CDR3 sequence: CASSSFDRWNTQYF. DNA for the CDR3: TGTGCCAGCAGTTCATTTGACAGATGGAATACGCAGTATTTT.

The rearrangement links TRBV27 to TRBJ2-5; D is uncertain. Germline V gene lookup returns CDR1 MNHEY and CDR2 SMNVEV (reference sequence). The CDR3 is 13 residues long. V gave up 3 bases and J gave up 4 bases, with 9 bases separating them. CDR3 sequence: CASSFLGGETQYF. CDR3 DNA sequence: TGTGCCAGCAGTTTCCTAGGCGGAGAGACCCAGTACTTC.

This rearrangement joins TRBV11-2 to TRBJ2-7; unclear D gene. Trimming took 0 bases from V and 0 from J, leaving 12 bases between them. CDR1 is SGHAT, CDR2 FQNNGV, per germline. The CDR3 consists of 16 residues. The CDR3 coding sequence is TGTGCCAGCAGCTTAGATTTTGCAGCGAGCTCCTACGAGCAGTACTTC. Translating gives CASSLDFAASSYEQYF. Drawing the rest from reference TRBV11-2 and TRBJ2-7, the complete variable domain is EAGVAQSPRYKIIEKRQSVAFWCNPISGHATLYWYQQILGQGPKLLIQFQNNGVVDDSQLPKDRFSAERLKGVDSTLKIQPAKLEDSAVYLCASSLDFAASSYEQYFGPGTRLTVT.

V usage is TRBV27 and J usage is TRBJ2-3, with TRBD2 matching 11 bases. CDR3 length equals 16 residues. The junction had 11 bases not matched to a gene; V was cut back by 4 bases and J by 8 bases. Germline values: CDR1 MNHEY, CDR2 SMNVEV (reference sequence). This chain's CDR3 is CASSSLAGGHSGTQYF. In DNA, the CDR3 is TGTGCCAGCAGTTCTTTAGCGGGGGGGCATTCAGGTACGCAGTATTTT.

This chain joins TRBV29-1 and TRBJ2-5, with D possibly TRBD1 on 5 matching bases. V was cut by 7 bases and J by 5 bases, with 14 bases left in between. Germline V lookup: CDR1 SQVTM, CDR2 ANQGSEA. This CDR3 has 12 residues. The CDR3 region has the DNA TGCAGCGCCCAGACAGTCGAGGAGACCCAGTACTTC. Translated, it gives CSAQTVEETQYF.

The rearrangement joins TRBV9 to TRBJ2-6; D is unresolved. CDR3 length equals 16 residues. Germline CDR1 SGDLS, CDR2 YYNGEE. Trimming took off 0 bases at V and 0 bases at J, with 7 bases between the two ends. The CDR3 spells CASSVVPGSGANVLTF. For the CDR3, the DNA is TGTGCCAGCAGCGTAGTTCCGGGCTCTGGGGCCAACGTCCTGACTTTC. Based on the CDR3 plus reference TRBV9 and TRBJ2-6, the full variable domain is DSGVTQTPKHLITATGQRVTLRCSPRSGDLSVYWYQQSLDQGLQFLIQYYNGEERAKGNILERFSAQQFPDLHSELNLSSLELGDSALYFCASSVVPGSGANVLTFGAGSRLTVL.

V and J are TRBV19 and TRBJ2-7; 7 bases align to TRBD1. The germline V gene has CDR1 LNHDA and CDR2 SQIVND (reference sequence). This CDR3 spans 14 amino acids. V lost 5 bases to trimming and J lost 2 bases; unmatched junction nucleotides: 6. This CDR3 is CASSPQGLAYEQYF. CDR3 in DNA: TGTGCCAGTAGTCCACAGGGGCTAGCCTACGAGCAGTACTTC.

This chain connects TRBV10-3 to TRBJ2-3, with TRBD1 matching 9 bases. The CDR3 totals 15 residues. Germline V lookup: CDR1 ENHRY, CDR2 SYGVKD. Trimming removed 6 bases from V and 5 bases from J; junction bases left unmatched: 9. CDR3 coding DNA: TGTGCCATCAGCCCGACAGGGGGGTATGGAGATACGCAGTATTTT. Its protein product is CAISPTGGYGDTQYF.

V and J are TRBV5-1 and TRBJ2-3; the match to TRBD2 covers 15 bases. V was clipped by 4 bases and J by 5 bases; unmatched bases: 5. There are 16 residues in the CDR3. Germline lookup yields CDR1 SGHRS and CDR2 YFSETQ. In DNA form, the CDR3 reads TGCGCCAGCAGCCGGACTAGCGGGGGGGCGGTAGATACGCAGTATTTT. Protein sequence: CASSRTSGGAVDTQYF.

J is TRBJ2-2 and V is TRBV11-3; D not certain. The CDR3 spans 16 residues. CDR1 and CDR2 from the germline V gene are SGHNT and YENEEA. Between the trimmed V and J ends, which lost 5 bases and 6 bases, there was a span of 19 bases. The CDR3 protein is CASSPRPAEDAGELFF. The CDR3 coding sequence is TGTGCCAGCAGCCCCCGCCCTGCTGAAGACGCCGGGGAGCTGTTTTTT.

This clone occurred once. This chain connects TRBV5-1 to TRBJ2-3; possibly TRBD1 for D (6 bases). The V and J ends lost 7 bases and 0 bases respectively, with 12 bases between them. The CDR3 covers 14 residues. CDR1 is SGHRS, CDR2 YFSETQ, per germline. The CDR3 sequence: CASSRGVSTDTQYF. The CDR3 DNA reads TGCGCCAGCTCCAGGGGCGTTAGCACAGATACGCAGTATTTT. The full variable domain, its missing parts supplied by reference TRBV5-1 and TRBJ2-3, is KAGVTQTPRYLIKTRGQQVTLSCSPISGHRSVSWYQQTPGQGLQFLFEYFSETQRNKGNFPGRFSGRQFSNSRSEMNVSTLELGDSALYLCASSRGVSTDTQYFGPGTRLTVL.

The chain carries TRBV18 and TRBJ1-3; D uncertain. The CDR3 contains 15 residues. Germline V gene sequence: CDR1 KGHSH, CDR2 LQKENI. Trimming cost V 2 bases and J 6 bases, with 14 bases left between them. The chain's CDR3 is CASSPASRSENTIYF. The CDR3 nucleotides read TGTGCCAGCTCACCAGCCTCTAGGAGCGAAAACACCATATATTTT. Full variable domain (remainder filled in from reference TRBV18 and TRBJ1-3): NAGVMQNPRHLVRRRGQEARLRCSPMKGHSHVYWYRQLPEEGLKFMVYLQKENIIDESGMPKERFSAEFPKEGPSILRIQQVVRGDSAAYFCASSPASRSENTIYFGEGSWLTVV.

The chain joins TRBV5-4 to TRBJ2-3; D may be TRBD2 (6 bases). The CDR3 runs to 17 residues. Germline V gene data show CDR1 as SGHNT and CDR2 as YYREEE (reference sequence). V lost 0 bases to trimming and J lost 2 bases, with 16 bases between them. The CDR3, as DNA: TGTGCCAGCAGCTTGGATACTGTGGGAGGCCTCACAGATACGCAGTATTTT. This encodes CASSLDTVGGLTDTQYF.

The chain recombines TRBV5-5 with TRBJ2-7, with 10 bases identical to TRBD1. This CDR3 is 15 amino acids long. V lost 4 bases and J lost 0; bases outside the gene matches: 4. The germline V gene has CDR1 SGHKS and CDR2 YYEKEE (reference sequence). CDR3: CASSGDRGLSYEQYF. Written as DNA, the CDR3 is TGTGCCAGCAGCGGGGACAGGGGCCTCTCCTACGAGCAGTACTTC.

V is TRBV21-1 and J is TRBJ2-2; the table calls TRBD1, which could not be checked here. TRBV21-1 is a known pseudogene. The CDR3 is 18 amino acids. CDR3 DNA: TGTGCCAGCAGCGCAAAAGGGACAGGGAATAACGGCACCGGGGAGCTGTTTTTT. It translates to CASSAKGTGNNGTGELFF.

This clone was seen a handful of times. The chain uses TRBV5-4 and TRBJ1-5; D is possibly TRBD1 (6 bases). V lost 6 bases to trimming and J lost 6 bases, with 16 bases between them. CDR1 is SGHNT and CDR2 is YYREEE in the germline V gene (reference sequence). There are 14 residues in the CDR3. CDR3 region: CASTPRGGGQPQHF. In DNA form, the CDR3 reads TGTGCCAGCACCCCGCGGGGAGGGGGTCAGCCCCAGCATTTT. Full variable domain (missing parts from reference TRBV5-4 and TRBJ1-5): ETGVTQSPTHLIKTRGQQVTLRCSSQSGHNTVSWYQQALGQGPQFIFQYYREEENGRGNFPPRFSGLQFPNYSSELNVNALELDDSALYLCASTPRGGGQPQHFGDGTRLSIL.

V gene TRBV11-2 combines with J gene TRBJ1-1, with 8 positions matching TRBD1. CDR3 length: 13 residues. The trim removed 5 bases at V and 8 bases at J, leaving 7 bases unmatched. The germline gives CDR1 SGHAT, CDR2 FQNNGV. The CDR3 here is CASSPDRGTEAFF. CDR3 in DNA: TGTGCCAGCAGCCCAGACAGGGGTACCGAAGCTTTCTTT.

The chain combines TRBV5-1 with TRBJ2-2, with D hard to call. Germline CDR1 SGHRS, CDR2 YFSETQ. The CDR3 is made up of 12 amino acids. V was shortened by 1 base and J by 6 bases, with 4 bases between the two germline ends. The CDR3 DNA sequence: TGCGCCAGCAGCTTGTATCCCGGGGAGCTGTTTTTT. Translating gives CASSLYPGELFF.

The chain couples TRBV15 to TRBJ2-3, with TRBD2 identical over 14 bases. The germline CDR1 and CDR2 sequences are LNHNV and YYDKDF (reference sequence). The CDR3 consists of 15 residues. V shed 7 bases and J 5 bases; nucleotides not matched to a gene: 5. The CDR3 DNA sequence: TGTGCCACCACCAAGACTAGCGGGAGGGGAGATACGCAGTATTTT. Its translation is CATTKTSGRGDTQYF.

J is TRBJ2-3 and V is TRBV28; 7 bases are a match to TRBD1. V lost 2 bases, J lost 0 bases, and 8 bases stayed unmatched. The CDR3 length is 17 residues. From germline, CDR1 is MDHEN and CDR2 SYDVKM. For the CDR3, the DNA is TGTGCCAGCAGTTTACCGCCGGGACAGACAAGCACAGATACGCAGTATTTT. It yields the protein CASSLPPGQTSTDTQYF.

The chain couples TRBV28 to TRBJ1-2; D is uncertain. The V and J ends lost 4 bases and 9 bases respectively, with 9 bases between them. Germline-derived CDR1 and CDR2 are MDHEN and SYDVKM. CDR3 size: 11 residues. The CDR3, as DNA: TGTGCCAGCAGTTCCTCATTGCGCTACACCTTC. Translating it yields CASSSSLRYTF.

The chain links TRBV21-1 to TRBJ2-3; TRBD2 is taken as the D call from the table, unchecked against the DNA. TRBV21-1 is recorded as a pseudogene. The CDR3 spans 15 residues. The CDR3 here is CASSPLRNHTDTQYF. Here the CDR3 DNA reads TGTGCCAGCAGCCCACTAAGGAACCACACAGATACGCAGTATTTT.

The chain employs TRBV11-3 and TRBJ1-1, with D perhaps matching TRBD1 (6 bases). Germline CDR1 is SGHNT and CDR2 is YENEEA. There are 14 residues in the CDR3. With 2 bases removed from V and 5 bases from J, the gap between germline ends came to 12 bases. The CDR3 loop reads CASSLRGAGTEAFF. The CDR3 coding sequence is TGTGCCAGCAGCTTAAGGGGGGCTGGGACTGAAGCTTTCTTT.

The gene calls are TRBV5-1 and TRBJ1-5; D remains ambiguous. Germline CDR1 is SGHRS and CDR2 is YFSETQ. The CDR3 has 15 residues. The V end was cut by 0 bases, the J end by 5 bases, with 12 bases between. The CDR3 here is CASSLEGRTDQPQHF. The CDR3 nucleotides read TGCGCCAGCAGCTTGGAGGGTAGAACAGATCAGCCCCAGCATTTT.